The 22 T cell receptor beta chains in this list originate from one sample, sequenced in a study of blood T cells in healthy people across ages. Primed by a sample-barcoded 5' primer and a J-beta primer mix, a second PCR proceeded for roughly 7 to 12 cycles. TCRdb ran MiXCR on the 5' RACE reads and lists one entry per CDR3 protein. The profile shows about 1.1 million distinct CDR3 sequences, around two fifths of them singletons. Material: blood. Source of these receptors: a man aged 18 to 30 in good health.

The chain employs TRBV4-3 and TRBJ2-1; 10 nucleotides match TRBD2. V was clipped by 2 bases and J by 8 bases; unmatched bases: 6. The CDR3 contains 15 residues. The germline CDR1 and CDR2 sequences are LGHNA and YSLEER. CDR3 sequence (DNA): TGCGCCAGCAGCCAACTCGCTAGCGGGGGAGATGAGCAGTTCTTC. Protein sequence: CASSQLASGGDEQFF.

A note on this clonotype: A read error may explain this, as a much larger clone is one base away. This chain links TRBV4-2 with TRBJ2-5, with D hard to call. This CDR3 contains 14 residues. The ends were cut back, 1 base at V and 0 bases at J, with 6 bases in the middle. Germline CDR1 and CDR2: LGHNA and YNFKEQ. CDR3 residues: CASSQVVDQETQYF. DNA of the CDR3: TGTGCCAGCAGCCAAGTCGTGGACCAAGAGACCCAGTACTTC.

This chain connects TRBV27 to TRBJ1-2, with TRBD1 matching 7 bases. The CDR3 contains 15 residues. Germline V gene lookup returns CDR1 MNHEY and CDR2 SMNVEV (reference sequence). The J segment lost 0 bases and the V segment lost 2 bases, leaving 3 bases of the junction unmatched. CDR3 sequence (DNA): TGTGCCAGCAGTTTAAGGGGGACAGCTAACTATGGCTACACCTTC. Protein product: CASSLRGTANYGYTF.

The V and J genes are TRBV7-8 and TRBJ2-1; no reliable D call. The CDR3 is made up of 11 amino acids. The germline gives CDR1 SGHVS, CDR2 FQNEAQ. Trimming took off 5 bases at V and 12 bases at J, with 11 bases between the two ends. The CDR3 spells CASSPGMGQFF. The CDR3 region has the DNA TGTGCCAGCAGCCCAGGAATGGGGCAGTTCTTC.

This clonotype was counted at least ten times. DNA for the CDR3: TGTGCCAGCAGCCGCCCAGCGGGGGGCCTTCTTATATCCACAGATACGCAGTATTTT. The encoded protein is CASSRPAGGLLISTDTQYF. The chain uses TRBV2 and TRBJ2-3; 9 bases match TRBD2. The V segment lost 6 bases and the J segment 2 bases; nucleotides outside the gene matches: 18. This CDR3 region has 19 residues. Looked up from germline, CDR1 is SNHLY and CDR2 is FYNNEI.

This clonotype was seen once. This chain links TRBV25-1 with TRBJ2-1, with TRBD1 matching 7 bases. The DNA end favors TRBJ2-7, so the J call may be wrong. CDR1 MGHDK and CDR2 SYGVNS come from the germline V gene. The CDR3 extends over 14 amino acids. CDR3 sequence: CASRGGGTYNEQYF. The DNA of the CDR3 is TGTGCCAGTCGAGGGGGCGGTACCTACAATGAGCAGTACTTC.

There are a few counts of this clonotype. The chain joins TRBV29-1 to TRBJ2-1, with 9 bases identical to TRBD2. The CDR3 contains 15 residues. V shed 6 bases, J shed 7 bases, and the junction held 13 bases outside the gene matches. Germline-derived CDR1 and CDR2 are SQVTM and ANQGSEA. CDR3 bases: TGCAGCGTCCAGGGTGAGCGGGGGGTATTGAATGAGCAGTTCTTC. This encodes CSVQGERGVLNEQFF.

The V and J genes are TRBV7-8 and TRBJ2-1, with TRBD2 matching 8 bases. Germline V gives CDR1 SGHVS, CDR2 FQNEAQ. The CDR3 has 16 amino acids. Trimming at V came to 5 bases and at J to 8 bases, leaving 14 bases not matched to a gene. CDR3 in amino acids: CASSLSRQAGDHEQFF. CDR3 DNA: TGTGCCAGCAGCCTATCGCGACAAGCGGGGGATCATGAGCAGTTCTTC.

The chain uses TRBV25-1 and TRBJ2-1, with TRBD2 matching 11 bases. V shed 1 base and J 8 bases; nucleotides not matched to a gene: 1. CDR3 length: 14 amino acids. The germline V gene has CDR1 MGHDK and CDR2 SYGVNS. For the CDR3, the DNA is TGTGCCAGCAGTGAATCTAGCGGGGGGTATGAGCAGTTCTTC. As protein: CASSESSGGYEQFF. Full variable domain (remainder filled in from reference TRBV25-1 and TRBJ2-1): EADIYQTPRYLVIGTGKKITLECSQTMGHDKMYWYQQDPGMELHLIHYSYGVNSTEKGDLSSESTVSRIRTEHFPLTLESARPSHTSQYLCASSESSGGYEQFFGPGTRLTVL.

In its sample, this clonotype was seen a few times. V is TRBV12-3 or TRBV12-4 and J is TRBJ1-2; TRBD1 agrees at 8 bases. The CDR3 runs 15 residues. V lost 3 bases and J lost 4; bases outside the gene matches: 7. The CDR3 loop is CASSLADRVFYGYTF. In nucleotides, the CDR3 is TGTGCCAGCAGTTTGGCGGACAGGGTTTTCTATGGCTACACCTTC.

This CDR3 reads CASSLMESSYNSPLHF. DNA for the CDR3: TGCGCCAGCAGCTTAATGGAGAGCTCCTATAATTCACCCCTCCACTTT. V and J are TRBV5-1 and TRBJ1-6; D is undetermined. CDR3 length: 16 amino acids. V shed 2 bases and J shed 0 bases, with 9 bases lying between them. The V gene's germline CDR1 is SGHRS and CDR2 YFSETQ.

The chain uses TRBV4-1 and TRBJ1-1; D is ambiguous. CDR1 and CDR2 (germline): MGHRA, YSYEKL. This CDR3 is built from 14 residues. Between the trimmed V and J ends, which lost 1 base and 6 bases, there was a span of 12 bases. As DNA, the CDR3 is TGCGCCAGCAGCCAAGGTGTGGGTCGGGCTGAAGCTTTCTTT. Translating it yields CASSQGVGRAEAFF.

This clonotype was picked up a small number of times. V and J are TRBV27 and TRBJ2-4, with TRBD1 matching 7 bases. Germline V gene lookup returns CDR1 MNHEY and CDR2 SMNVEV (reference sequence). This CDR3 spans 15 amino acids. Trimming removed 4 bases from V and 7 bases from J; junction bases left unmatched: 10. CDR3 nucleotides: TGTGCCAGCAGTTCCCCTCGAGGGGGCGAGAACATTCAGTACTTC. It yields the protein CASSSPRGGENIQYF.

This clonotype was seen a few times. The genes are TRBV20-1 and TRBJ2-5; either TRBD1 or TRBD2 may supply D (5 bases each). Between the trimmed V and J ends, which lost 6 bases and 1 base, there was a span of 12 bases. CDR1 DFQATT and CDR2 SNEGSKA come from the germline V gene (reference sequence). There are 13 residues in the CDR3. The CDR3 DNA reads TGCAGTGCCGTCCCGGGACGCCAAGAGACCCAGTACTTC. Protein sequence: CSAVPGRQETQYF.

This clonotype was counted only a few times. Germline is not matched at one junction end, which may reflect a read error. The rearrangement links TRBV20-1 to TRBJ2-5; 14 bases match TRBD2. The length of the CDR3 is 12 residues. Germline CDR1 DFQATT, CDR2 SNEGSKA (reference sequence). The CDR3 nucleotides are TGTGGGGGACTAGCGGGGGCAGAGACCCAGTACTTC. This codes for CGGLAGAETQYF.

In regard to this clonotype: A much larger clone differs from this one at a single base, so this may be a read error. The chain is built from TRBV4-1 and TRBJ1-6; no reliable D call. CDR1 is MGHRA, CDR2 YSYEKL, per germline. The CDR3 is 17 residues long. The CDR3 DNA is TGCGCCAGCAGCCAAGATCGTAGGATGGACGCAAATTCACCCCCCCACTTT. It is translated as CASSQDRRMDANSPPHF.

The chain has TRBV11-2 and TRBJ2-5; D is possibly TRBD1 (6 bases). The CDR3 contains 13 residues. V was trimmed by 0 bases and J by 11 bases, leaving 13 bases between them. Germline CDR1 reads SGHAT; CDR2 reads FQNNGV. This chain's CDR3 is CASSLDRGDEQYF. CDR3 in DNA: TGTGCCAGCAGCTTAGACAGGGGCGATGAGCAGTACTTC.

This chain connects TRBV20-1 to TRBJ2-3; perhaps TRBD2 as D (7 bases). CDR1 DFQATT and CDR2 SNEGSKA come from the germline V gene (reference sequence). V was pared by 7 bases and J by 2 bases, with 28 bases between. There are 18 residues in the CDR3. CDR3: CSVCTGTKAGASTDTQYF. DNA for the CDR3: TGCAGTGTATGCACCGGGACTAAGGCGGGGGCCTCCACAGATACGCAGTATTTT.

CDR3 amino acids: CASSLRWATSGGAHNEQFF. In nucleotides, the CDR3 is TGTGCCAGCAGCTTAAGGTGGGCCACTAGCGGGGGGGCCCACAATGAGCAGTTCTTC. This chain uses TRBV7-9 with TRBJ2-1; 13 bases agree with TRBD2. Germline CDR1 is SEHNR and CDR2 is FQNEAQ (reference sequence). The CDR3 sequence is 19 residues long. Trimming removed 2 bases from V and 5 bases from J; junction bases left unmatched: 12.

V usage is TRBV6-5 and J usage is TRBJ1-2; 7 nucleotides match TRBD1. CDR1 and CDR2 from the germline V gene are MNHEY and SVGAGI. V was pared by 4 bases and J by 4 bases, with 9 bases of the junction left unmatched. This CDR3 comprises 15 residues. CDR3 sequence reads: CASSSQGPGGYGYTF. DNA for the CDR3: TGTGCCAGCAGTTCACAGGGGCCCGGTGGCTATGGCTACACCTTC.

This rearrangement joins TRBV5-6 to TRBJ2-7; 12 bases line up with TRBD2. The CDR3 sequence is 16 residues long. J was trimmed by 7 bases and V by 3 bases; bases with no gene match: 11. The germline gives CDR1 SGHDT, CDR2 YYEEEE. CDR3 coding DNA: TGTGCCAGCAGCTCGCTAGCGGGGGGGCATCGCAATGAGCAGTACTTC. It codes for CASSSLAGGHRNEQYF.

This clonotype has more than one count but fewer than ten. The chain combines TRBV12-3 or TRBV12-4 with TRBJ2-1; 7 bases match TRBD1. The J call is doubtful: the DNA matches TRBJ2-7 better. The CDR3 spans 15 residues. CDR3 region: CASSLGQGVYNEQYF. The CDR3 coding sequence is TGTGCCAGCAGTTTAGGGCAGGGGGTCTACAATGAGCAGTACTTC.